The clone carrying this T cell receptor beta chain was seen a single time. Antigen unknown. The PCR used 60 Vbeta and 13 Jbeta primers. Some clones are missing from TCRdb's copy, which holds only in-frame ones; the method was immunoSEQ multiplex PCR. Among 130,000 to 150,000 clones listed, roughly four fifths were seen once. The data were taken from a study of cytomegalovirus exposure and HLA in healthy donors. Study-wide findings and caveats: Diagnosis of cytomegalovirus status made by the classifier reportedly showed high specificity and sensitivity.

The CDR3 totals 15 residues. CDR1 MNHEY and CDR2 SMNVEV come from the germline V gene (reference sequence). Losses at the gene ends were 4 bases for V and 3 bases for J; bases not matched to a gene: 7. The chain joins TRBV27 to TRBJ1-2, with 8 bases matching TRBD1. The sample comprised PBMCs. This receptor was obtained from a human donor in good health. As DNA, the CDR3 is TGTGCCAGCAGTTCCCGGACAGGGAGGGACTATGGCTACACCTTC. This encodes CASSSRTGRDYGYTF.